This is a list of T cell receptor beta chains from one sample in a study of glioma-infiltrating T cells after dendritic cell vaccination. Libraries were prepared by immunoSEQ multiplex PCR; TCRdb keeps only in-frame clonotypes and omits some of them. The repertoire holds 90,000 to 95,000 clones, with roughly 77% as singletons. The source was blood, collected after dendritic cell vaccination. The source is a human donor with glioblastoma. Both conserved end residues are part of each CDR3. Each record gives: V gene, J gene, CDR3 protein.

v_call: TRBV7-3; j_call: TRBJ1-2; cdr3_aa: CASSLTGRAAYGYTF
v_call: TRBV6-6; j_call: TRBJ1-6; cdr3_aa: CASGKGGTNSPLHF
v_call: TRBV6-6; j_call: TRBJ1-5; cdr3_aa: CASSYPDSASGPQHF
v_call: TRBV10-3; j_call: TRBJ2-7; cdr3_aa: CAISDNRGQGIYEQYF
v_call: TRBV5-3; j_call: TRBJ2-3; cdr3_aa: CARSQNQTSGRRADTQYF
v_call: TRBV19; j_call: TRBJ1-1; cdr3_aa: CASSITAGGRVGRTEAFF
v_call: TRBV19; j_call: TRBJ1-2; cdr3_aa: CASSTTANYGYTF
v_call: TRBV29-1; j_call: TRBJ1-1; cdr3_aa: CSVLIGQARRNTEAFF
v_call: TRBV10-3; j_call: TRBJ2-5; cdr3_aa: CAISTDRGQETQYF
v_call: TRBV5-1; j_call: TRBJ2-7; cdr3_aa: CASSLDPQGALGGEQYF
v_call: TRBV4-1; j_call: TRBJ1-1; cdr3_aa: CASSPSPTVMNTEAFF
v_call: TRBV19; j_call: TRBJ1-6; cdr3_aa: CASNRTPSSYNSPLHF
v_call: TRBV4-2; j_call: TRBJ2-1; cdr3_aa: CASSQQGRDEQFF
v_call: TRBV19; j_call: TRBJ1-3; cdr3_aa: CASRIAGTGSGNTIYF
v_call: TRBV5-1; j_call: TRBJ2-5; cdr3_aa: CASSLGGGRADETQYF
v_call: TRBV6-1; j_call: TRBJ1-1; cdr3_aa: CAGSHQLINTEAFF
v_call: TRBV7-9; j_call: TRBJ1-6; cdr3_aa: CASSLENSPLHF
v_call: TRBV5-1; j_call: TRBJ2-5; cdr3_aa: CASSFQSGTGLETQYF
v_call: TRBV7-3; j_call: TRBJ2-5; cdr3_aa: CASSLGPGEWETQYF
v_call: TRBV6-5; j_call: TRBJ2-2; cdr3_aa: CASTLDRTGELFF
v_call: TRBV6-5; j_call: TRBJ2-5; cdr3_aa: CASGDGGLRETQYF
v_call: TRBV2; j_call: TRBJ2-1; cdr3_aa: CASRPAGGRFNEQFF
v_call: TRBV6-5; j_call: TRBJ1-6; cdr3_aa: CASKGGLGNSPLHF
v_call: TRBV6-1; j_call: TRBJ1-4; cdr3_aa: CASSANLAEEREKLFF
v_call: TRBV7-9; j_call: TRBJ1-5; cdr3_aa: CASSPGGGADQPQHF
v_call: TRBV27; j_call: TRBJ2-5; cdr3_aa: CASSFESRGGETQYF
v_call: TRBV19; j_call: TRBJ2-7; cdr3_aa: CASSIEGGWYEQYF
v_call: TRBV9; j_call: TRBJ2-1; cdr3_aa: CASSRTDIYNEQFF
v_call: TRBV11-1; j_call: TRBJ1-1; cdr3_aa: CASSLGLNFEAFF
v_call: TRBV6-1; j_call: TRBJ1-2; cdr3_aa: CASKGDANYGYTF
v_call: TRBV30; j_call: TRBJ1-5; cdr3_aa: CAWAGQGDQPQHF
v_call: TRBV18; j_call: TRBJ2-7; cdr3_aa: CASSPESGNRYEQYF
v_call: TRBV5-1; j_call: TRBJ2-1; cdr3_aa: CASSLAEVVLYNEQFF
v_call: TRBV2; j_call: TRBJ2-2; cdr3_aa: CASKGQGVSGELFF
v_call: TRBV6-5; j_call: TRBJ2-7; cdr3_aa: CASSYLAGDSYEQYF
v_call: TRBV7-9; j_call: TRBJ2-2; cdr3_aa: CASSRKTGASPGELFF